Listed here are 5 T cell receptor beta chains from one sample, sequenced in a study of blood T cell repertoires in COVID-19 (dated by TCRdb to 2020 to 2021). The protocol used for the library was the immunoSEQ multiplex PCR assay. The immuneACCESS repertoire file appears here via TCRdb, limited to in-frame rearrangements. These files lack a portion of the clones; in checked studies, under half of the deficit traces to unresolved V genes, and the cause of the others is not known. The sample records about 190,000 clones, 89% of which are singletons. Around 7% of the sample is held by the ten biggest clonotypes. The sample was peripheral blood. Receptors were obtained from a man aged 35-49 years with acute or convalescent COVID-19.

The chain couples TRBV11-1 to TRBJ1-1, with D perhaps matching TRBD1 (6 bases). CDR1 is SGHAT and CDR2 is FQDESV in the germline V gene (reference sequence). The V gene lost 2 bases and the J gene lost 6 bases, with 13 bases spanning the gap. The CDR3 is 14 amino acids. The DNA of the CDR3 is TGTGCCAGCAGCTTAAGTTTGGGGGCCTCTGAAGCTTTCTTT. This sequence encodes CASSLSLGASEAFF.

This rearrangement joins TRBV6-6 to TRBJ2-1, with 11 bases identical to TRBD2. The CDR3 is 15 residues long. The germline gives CDR1 MNHNY, CDR2 SVGAGI (reference sequence). The V segment lost 5 bases and the J segment 5 bases; nucleotides outside the gene matches: 5. DNA for the CDR3: TGTGCCAGCAGTCTAGCGGGGGGTTTAAACAATGAGCAGTTCTTC. Translated: CASSLAGGLNNEQFF.

The chain combines TRBV28 with TRBJ1-5; D unresolved. V lost 6 bases to trimming and J lost 3 bases, with 15 bases between them. This CDR3 is 15 amino acids long. Germline assignment: CDR1 MDHEN and CDR2 SYDVKM. CDR3 nucleotide sequence: TGTGCCAGCAGACAGAACTCTCCAGCCAATCAGCCCCAGCATTTT. It yields the protein CASRQNSPANQPQHF.

In this sample, this clone turned up once. The chain couples TRBV9 to TRBJ2-2; 8 nucleotides line up with TRBD2. The CDR3 contains 15 residues. With V trimmed by 5 bases and J by 2 bases, 5 bases remained unmatched. CDR1 and CDR2 from the germline V gene are SGDLS and YYNGEE. The CDR3 bases are TGTGCCAGCAGGGCGGGGGGCCTAAACACCGGGGAGCTGTTTTTT. This codes for CASRAGGLNTGELFF. Full variable domain (outside the CDR3, taken from reference TRBV9 and TRBJ2-2): DSGVTQTPKHLITATGQRVTLRCSPRSGDLSVYWYQQSLDQGLQFLIQYYNGEERAKGNILERFSAQQFPDLHSELNLSSLELGDSALYFCASRAGGLNTGELFFGEGSRLTVL.

V is TRBV29-1 and J is TRBJ1-5, with D perhaps TRBD1 (6 bases). There are 14 residues in the CDR3. Germline CDR1 is SQVTM and CDR2 is ANQGSEA. With 6 bases removed from V and 5 bases from J, the gap between germline ends came to 17 bases. CDR3 region: CSVNQGGVDQPQHF. DNA for the CDR3: TGCAGCGTGAACCAAGGGGGTGTGGATCAGCCCCAGCATTTT.